Below are 27 T cell receptor beta chains sequenced from a single sample in a study of blood T cell repertoires in COVID-19. The repertoire was sequenced with immunoSEQ multiplex PCR; TCRdb's copy has only in-frame clones and lacks some. The data contain approximately 26,000 clones, 80% to 95% of them singletons. Material for sequencing was peripheral blood. These receptors all stem from a human donor in a cohort sampled during active COVID-19.

This chain connects TRBV5-5 to TRBJ2-1; maybe TRBD2 (6 bases). Trimming shortened V by 3 bases and J by 2 bases, and 15 bases separated the two germline ends. CDR3 length: 16 residues. CDR1 and CDR2 (germline): SGHKS, YYEKEE (reference sequence). The CDR3 protein is CASSSNLGGTYNEQFF. The CDR3 region has the DNA TGTGCCAGCAGCTCAAATCTGGGGGGAACCTACAATGAGCAGTTCTTC.

The V and J genes are TRBV7-9 and TRBJ2-1; 7 nucleotides match TRBD2. There are 16 residues in the CDR3. From germline, CDR1 is SEHNR and CDR2 FQNEAQ (reference sequence). The junction had 14 bases not matched to a gene; V was cut back by 3 bases and J by 9 bases. The CDR3 bases are TGTGCCAGCAGCTTCCCTAGCGGACCCGAGTTTATTGAGCAGTTCTTC. Its translation is CASSFPSGPEFIEQFF.

The chain combines TRBV14 with TRBJ2-5; TRBD2 is a possible D gene (5 bases). V was cut by 1 base and J by 10 bases, with 10 bases left in between. The CDR3 is 12 amino acids. Germline CDR1 is SGHDN and CDR2 is FVKESK. The CDR3 nucleotides read TGTGCCAGCAGCCAAGCTATCGGGATCCAGTACTTC. It encodes CASSQAIGIQYF.

The chain couples TRBV5-1 to TRBJ1-1; 9 bases are shared with TRBD1. CDR1 and CDR2 from the germline V gene are SGHRS and YFSETQ. With 0 bases clipped from V and 0 bases from J, the junction kept 3 bases outside the gene matches. The CDR3 extends over 16 amino acids. The CDR3 region has the DNA TGCGCCAGCAGCTTGGGGACAGGGGTCGTGAACACTGAAGCTTTCTTT. Protein sequence: CASSLGTGVVNTEAFF.

This clone was observed a single time. V usage is TRBV5-5 and J usage is TRBJ2-5, with D perhaps TRBD1 (6 bases). CDR1 SGHKS and CDR2 YYEKEE come from the germline V gene (reference sequence). The CDR3 is made up of 14 amino acids. V was cut by 4 bases and J by 1 base, with 11 bases left in between. The CDR3 region has the DNA TGTGCCAGCAGCCCTCGACAGGCCCAAGAGACCCAGTACTTC. It encodes CASSPRQAQETQYF.

V usage is TRBV5-6 and J usage is TRBJ2-1, with 9 bases lining up with TRBD2. With 0 bases clipped from V and 14 bases from J, the junction kept 15 bases outside the gene matches. CDR3 length equals 16 residues. Germline CDR1 reads SGHDT; CDR2 reads YYEEEE. The CDR3: CASSLGGLALISAEFF. The CDR3 DNA is TGTGCCAGCAGCTTGGGAGGACTAGCGCTAATTTCAGCGGAGTTCTTC.

The chain combines TRBV28 with TRBJ1-6, with D perhaps matching TRBD1 (6 bases). The germline gives CDR1 MDHEN, CDR2 SYDVKM. The V gene lost 4 bases and the J gene lost 6 bases, with 16 bases spanning the gap. This CDR3 contains 16 residues. The chain's CDR3 is CASSWGQSSPNSPLHF. Here the CDR3 DNA reads TGTGCCAGCAGTTGGGGGCAGTCTTCCCCTAATTCACCCCTCCACTTT.

This clone was found a few times. The chain has TRBV2 and TRBJ1-3, with a weak D call TRBD1 (6 bases). The CDR3 contains 16 residues. With 6 bases removed from V and 0 bases from J, the gap between germline ends came to 15 bases. CDR1 is SNHLY, CDR2 FYNNEI, per germline. The CDR3 bases are TGTGCCAGCAGACTGGGGGCCCACATCTCTGGAAACACCATATATTTT. This codes for CASRLGAHISGNTIYF.

This chain connects TRBV7-3 to TRBJ1-3, with TRBD1 identical over 8 bases. The CDR3 consists of 15 residues. The V gene end was trimmed by 4 bases and the J gene end by 2 bases; junction bases not matched to a gene: 4. CDR1 is SGHTA, CDR2 FQGTGA, per germline. The CDR3 DNA sequence: TGTGCCAGCAGCTCGAGGACAGGGCCTGGAAACACCATATATTTT. It codes for CASSSRTGPGNTIYF.

The rearrangement links TRBV6-5 to TRBJ1-2, with D unresolved. Germline CDR1 and CDR2: MNHEY and SVGAGI. CDR3 length equals 13 residues. V lost 2 bases and J 6 bases, leaving 10 bases between the germline ends. CDR3 bases: TGTGCCAGCAGTTACGGTGACTCCAATGGCTACACCTTC. The encoded protein is CASSYGDSNGYTF.

This chain uses TRBV19 with TRBJ2-3, with 10 bases matching TRBD1. The CDR3 has 15 amino acids. The V gene's germline CDR1 is LNHDA and CDR2 SQIVND (reference sequence). V lost 7 bases and J lost 3; bases outside the gene matches: 7. For the CDR3, the DNA is TGTGCCAGTATCCGGACAGGGGGTAATACAGATACGCAGTATTTT. Translated, it gives CASIRTGGNTDTQYF.

The chain is built from TRBV10-3 and TRBJ2-1; TRBD1 matches 7 bases. Germline lookup yields CDR1 ENHRY and CDR2 SYGVKD. V was pared by 5 bases and J by 0 bases, with 10 bases of the junction left unmatched. The CDR3 has 17 residues. In nucleotides, the CDR3 is TGTGCCATCAGTAGATTGGGACAGAGGAGCTCCTACAATGAGCAGTTCTTC. Residues: CAISRLGQRSSYNEQFF.

The chain couples TRBV6-5 to TRBJ2-7; TRBD2 matches 8 bases. Trimming at V came to 0 bases and at J to 2 bases, leaving 3 bases not matched to a gene. The germline gives CDR1 MNHEY, CDR2 SVGAGI. CDR3 size: 15 residues. The CDR3: CASSYSQAGAYEQYF. The CDR3 nucleotides are TGTGCCAGCAGTTACTCACAAGCGGGGGCCTACGAGCAGTACTTC.

This clone appeared a single time. The chain has TRBV11-2 and TRBJ1-6; 7 positions match TRBD1. The trim removed 1 base at V and 7 bases at J, leaving 7 bases unmatched. The CDR3 sequence is 16 residues long. Germline V gene lookup returns CDR1 SGHAT and CDR2 FQNNGV. The CDR3 protein is CASSLVSRGWNSPLHF. The CDR3 DNA reads as TGTGCCAGCAGCTTAGTGAGCAGGGGGTGGAATTCACCCCTCCACTTT.

This chain's CDR3 is CASSPRLAGGTQGETQYF. For the CDR3, the DNA is TGTGCCAGCAGTCCGAGACTAGCGGGGGGGACCCAGGGGGAGACCCAGTACTTC. V gene TRBV28 combines with J gene TRBJ2-5; TRBD2 aligns across 14 bases. Losses at the gene ends were 5 bases for V and 5 bases for J; bases not matched to a gene: 13. Germline CDR1 MDHEN, CDR2 SYDVKM. This CDR3 is 18 amino acids long.

The chain uses TRBV7-8 and TRBJ2-5, with 10 bases matching TRBD2. The CDR3 consists of 14 residues. Losses at the gene ends were 5 bases for V and 5 bases for J; bases not matched to a gene: 5. Germline values: CDR1 SGHVS, CDR2 FQNEAQ. CDR3 DNA: TGTGCCAGCAGCCCGGGACTAGCGCTGGAGACCCAGTACTTC. This sequence encodes CASSPGLALETQYF.

This chain connects TRBV5-1 to TRBJ1-4, with a tentative D call TRBD1 (5 bases). The CDR3 spans 14 residues. Germline loops: CDR1 SGHRS, CDR2 YFSETQ. Trimming cost V 7 bases and J 4 bases, with 14 bases left between them. The CDR3 coding sequence is TGCGCCAGCCGACAAAACCAGGGTAATGAAAAACTGTTTTTT. This sequence encodes CASRQNQGNEKLFF.

V gene TRBV6-5 combines with J gene TRBJ2-3, with a possible D match to TRBD2 (5 bases). From germline, CDR1 is MNHEY and CDR2 SVGAGI. Between the trimmed V and J ends, which lost 7 bases and 2 bases, there was a span of 10 bases. The CDR3 contains 13 residues. CDR3 amino acids: CASNRENTDTQYF. In DNA, the CDR3 is TGTGCCAGCAACCGGGAAAACACAGATACGCAGTATTTT.

The chain has TRBV7-9 and TRBJ1-2; D perhaps matches TRBD1 (6 bases). From germline, CDR1 is SEHNR and CDR2 FQNEAQ (reference sequence). Trimming took 5 bases from V and 5 from J, leaving 21 bases between them. The CDR3 runs to 16 residues. The CDR3 DNA follows: TGTGCCAGCAGCCCCGGGACAACGGTGATCACTTATGGCTACACCTTC. This codes for CASSPGTTVITYGYTF.

The chain employs TRBV5-1 and TRBJ2-7; a weak D match, TRBD2 (8 bases). This CDR3 comprises 14 residues. CDR1 is SGHRS and CDR2 is YFSETQ in the germline V gene. V was trimmed by 0 bases and J by 6 bases, leaving 13 bases between them. The CDR3 nucleotides read TGCGCCAGCAGCTTGGGGGACAGCGGGAGCGAGCAGTACTTC. It encodes CASSLGDSGSEQYF.

Here the CDR3 DNA reads TGTGCCAGCAGCCAAGATGGGCTAGCGGGAGGGGTCTACGAGCAGTACTTC. Protein: CASSQDGLAGGVYEQYF. J is TRBJ2-7 and V is TRBV4-2; 12 nucleotides agree with TRBD2. Germline V gives CDR1 LGHNA, CDR2 YNFKEQ. CDR3 size: 17 residues. Germline trimming cut 0 bases from V and 3 bases from J; bases unmatched to any gene: 6.

The chain employs TRBV29-1 and TRBJ2-7, with a tentative D call TRBD1 (6 bases). Trimming stripped 6 bases from V and 6 bases from J, with 15 bases between. The CDR3 runs to 12 residues. Germline values: CDR1 SQVTM, CDR2 ANQGSEA. In nucleotides, the CDR3 is TGCAGCGTCGCAAAGGGACAATCCGAGCAGTACTTC. It yields the protein CSVAKGQSEQYF.

The genes are TRBV2 and TRBJ1-6, with a tentative D call TRBD1 (5 bases). Germline V gives CDR1 SNHLY, CDR2 FYNNEI. The length of the CDR3 is 13 residues. V lost 7 bases and J lost 7, with 11 bases in between. DNA for the CDR3: TGTGCCAGCATTTGGGCAGGGAATTCACCCCTCCACTTT. This gives the protein CASIWAGNSPLHF.

The rearrangement uses TRBV11-2 and TRBJ2-7; a possible D gene is TRBD1 (7 bases). The CDR3 has 16 amino acids. V was pared by 5 bases and J by 5 bases, with 22 bases between. In germline, CDR1 is SGHAT, CDR2 FQNNGV. The CDR3 here is CASSQGVLAGADEQYF. The CDR3 DNA reads TGTGCCAGCAGCCAGGGGGTACTAGCTGGGGCTGACGAGCAGTACTTC.

In its sample, this clone was seen once. This chain connects TRBV6-2 or TRBV6-3 to TRBJ2-7, with unresolved D. Trimming removed 2 bases from V and 0 bases from J, with 11 bases in between. Per the germline V gene, CDR1 is MNHEY and CDR2 is SVGEGT. This CDR3 comprises 15 residues. CDR3 sequence (DNA): TGTGCCAGCAGTTACGGGCAGGTGAGCTCCTACGAGCAGTACTTC. This codes for CASSYGQVSSYEQYF.

The chain links TRBV2 to TRBJ2-1; TRBD2 matches at 14 bases. The germline CDR1 and CDR2 sequences are SNHLY and FYNNEI. J gave up 6 bases and V 8 bases, and 6 bases lay outside the gene matches. The CDR3 contains 15 residues. CDR3 nucleotides: TGTGCCAGCGACCAGGGGACTAGCGGGAGCAATGAGCAGTTCTTC. Amino acid sequence: CASDQGTSGSNEQFF.

The chain recombines TRBV9 with TRBJ2-3; D ambiguous. Germline V gene data show CDR1 as SGDLS and CDR2 as YYNGEE. V was pared by 0 bases and J by 0 bases, with 11 bases between. The CDR3 length is 16 residues. CDR3 sequence: CASSVAGSSSTDTQYF. The DNA of the CDR3 is TGTGCCAGCAGCGTAGCCGGGTCATCTAGCACAGATACGCAGTATTTT.